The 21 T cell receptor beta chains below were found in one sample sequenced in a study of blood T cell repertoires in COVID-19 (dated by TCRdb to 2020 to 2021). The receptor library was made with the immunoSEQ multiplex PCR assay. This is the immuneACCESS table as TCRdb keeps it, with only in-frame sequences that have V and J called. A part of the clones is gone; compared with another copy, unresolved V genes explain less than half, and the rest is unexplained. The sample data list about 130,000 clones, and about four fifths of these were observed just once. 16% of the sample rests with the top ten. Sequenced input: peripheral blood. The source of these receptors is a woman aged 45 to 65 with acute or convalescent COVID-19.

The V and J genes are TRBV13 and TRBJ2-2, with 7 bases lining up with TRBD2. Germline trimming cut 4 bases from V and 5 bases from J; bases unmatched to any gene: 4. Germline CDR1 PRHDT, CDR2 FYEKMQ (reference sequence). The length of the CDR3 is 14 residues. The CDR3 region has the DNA TGTGCCAGCAGCTGGGGCGGGGGAACCGGGGAGCTGTTTTTT. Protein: CASSWGGGTGELFF. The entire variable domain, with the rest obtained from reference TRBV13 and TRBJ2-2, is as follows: AAGVIQSPRHLIKEKRETATLKCYPIPRHDTVYWYQQGPGQDPQFLISFYEKMQSDKGSIPDRFSAQQFSDYHSELNMSSLELGDSALYFCASSWGGGTGELFFGEGSRLTVL.

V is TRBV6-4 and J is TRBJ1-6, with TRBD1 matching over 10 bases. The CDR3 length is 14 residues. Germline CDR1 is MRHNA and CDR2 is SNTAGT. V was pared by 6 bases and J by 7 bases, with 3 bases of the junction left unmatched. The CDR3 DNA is TGTGCCAGCAGCGTGACAGGGGGCAATTCACCCCTCCACTTT. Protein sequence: CASSVTGGNSPLHF.

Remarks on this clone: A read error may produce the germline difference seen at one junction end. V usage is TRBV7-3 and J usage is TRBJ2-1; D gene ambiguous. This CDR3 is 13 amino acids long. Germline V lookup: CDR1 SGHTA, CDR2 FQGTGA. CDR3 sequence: CASSLTTFNEQFF. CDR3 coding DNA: TGTGCCAGCAGCCTAACGACATTCAATGAGCAGTTCTTC.

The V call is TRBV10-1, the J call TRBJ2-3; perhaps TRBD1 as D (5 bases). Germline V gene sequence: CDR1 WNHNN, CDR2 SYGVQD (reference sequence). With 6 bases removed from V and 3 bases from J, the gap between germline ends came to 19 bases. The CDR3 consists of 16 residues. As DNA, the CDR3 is TGCGCCAGCAGCCTTGACAGCACCCCGTCAACAGATACGCAGTATTTT. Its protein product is CASSLDSTPSTDTQYF.

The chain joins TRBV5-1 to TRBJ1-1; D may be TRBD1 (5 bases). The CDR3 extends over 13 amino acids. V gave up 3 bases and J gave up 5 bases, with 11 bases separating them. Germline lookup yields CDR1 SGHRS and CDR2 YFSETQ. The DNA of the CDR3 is TGCGCCAGCAGCTCCGGGGGTCAGACTGAAGCTTTCTTT. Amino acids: CASSSGGQTEAFF.

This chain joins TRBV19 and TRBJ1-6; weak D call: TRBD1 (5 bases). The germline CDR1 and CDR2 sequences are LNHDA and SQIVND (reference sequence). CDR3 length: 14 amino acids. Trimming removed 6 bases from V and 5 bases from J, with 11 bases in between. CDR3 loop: CASSGDSNNSPLHF. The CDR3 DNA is TGTGCCAGTAGCGGGGACTCAAATAATTCACCCCTCCACTTT.

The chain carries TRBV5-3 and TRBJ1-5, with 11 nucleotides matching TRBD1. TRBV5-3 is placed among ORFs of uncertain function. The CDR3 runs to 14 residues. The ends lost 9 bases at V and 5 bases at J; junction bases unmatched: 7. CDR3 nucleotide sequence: TGTGCCACATGGACAGGGGGCGATTATCAGCCCCAGCATTTT. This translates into CATWTGGDYQPQHF.

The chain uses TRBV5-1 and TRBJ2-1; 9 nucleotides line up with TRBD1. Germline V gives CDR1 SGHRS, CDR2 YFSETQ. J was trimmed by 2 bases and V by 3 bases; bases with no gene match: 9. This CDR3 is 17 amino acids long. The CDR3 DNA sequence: TGCGCCAGCAGCTCTTCTTCCACAGGGGGCGCCTACAATGAGCAGTTCTTC. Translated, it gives CASSSSSTGGAYNEQFF.

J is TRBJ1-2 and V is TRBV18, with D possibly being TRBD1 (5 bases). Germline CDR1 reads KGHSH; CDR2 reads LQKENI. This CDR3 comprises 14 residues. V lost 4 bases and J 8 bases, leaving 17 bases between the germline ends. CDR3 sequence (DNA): TGTGCCAGCTCACGGTTCAGGGAGGGTGACGGCTACACCTTC. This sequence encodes CASSRFREGDGYTF. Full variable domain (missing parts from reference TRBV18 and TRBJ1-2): NAGVMQNPRHLVRRRGQEARLRCSPMKGHSHVYWYRQLPEEGLKFMVYLQKENIIDESGMPKERFSAEFPKEGPSILRIQQVVRGDSAAYFCASSRFREGDGYTFGSGTRLTVV.

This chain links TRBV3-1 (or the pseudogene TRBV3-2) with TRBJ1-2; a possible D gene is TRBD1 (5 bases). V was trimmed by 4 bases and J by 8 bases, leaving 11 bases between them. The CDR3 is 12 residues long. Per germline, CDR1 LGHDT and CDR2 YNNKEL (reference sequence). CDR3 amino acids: CASSPRTFGYTF. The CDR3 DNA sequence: TGTGCCAGCAGCCCCAGGACATTCGGCTACACCTTC.

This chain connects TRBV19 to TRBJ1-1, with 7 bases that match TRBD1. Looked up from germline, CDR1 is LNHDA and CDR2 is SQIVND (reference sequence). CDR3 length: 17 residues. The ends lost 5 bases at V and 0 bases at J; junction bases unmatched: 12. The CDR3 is CASSPSGTEKMNTEAFF. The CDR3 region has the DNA TGTGCCAGTAGTCCGTCCGGGACAGAGAAAATGAACACTGAAGCTTTCTTT.

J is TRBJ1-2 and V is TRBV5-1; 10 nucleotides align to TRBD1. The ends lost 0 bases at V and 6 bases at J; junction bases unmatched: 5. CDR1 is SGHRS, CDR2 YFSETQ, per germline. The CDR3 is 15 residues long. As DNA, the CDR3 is TGCGCCAGCAGCTTGGAAGGGACAGGGGCGAATGGCTACACCTTC. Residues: CASSLEGTGANGYTF.

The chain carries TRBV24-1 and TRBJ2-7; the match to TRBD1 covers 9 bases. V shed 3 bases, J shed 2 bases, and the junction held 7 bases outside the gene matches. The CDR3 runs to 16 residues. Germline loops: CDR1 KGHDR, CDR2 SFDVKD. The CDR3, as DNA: TGTGCCACCAGTGATACCGGACAGGGGACCACCTACGAGCAGTACTTC. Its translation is CATSDTGQGTTYEQYF.

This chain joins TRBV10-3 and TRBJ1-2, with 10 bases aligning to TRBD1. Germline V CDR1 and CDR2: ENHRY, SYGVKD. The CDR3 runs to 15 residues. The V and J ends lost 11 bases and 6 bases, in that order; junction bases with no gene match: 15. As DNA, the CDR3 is TGTGCCTCGGCCTACCGGGACAGGGGAGTCGATGGCTACACCTTC. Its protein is CASAYRDRGVDGYTF.

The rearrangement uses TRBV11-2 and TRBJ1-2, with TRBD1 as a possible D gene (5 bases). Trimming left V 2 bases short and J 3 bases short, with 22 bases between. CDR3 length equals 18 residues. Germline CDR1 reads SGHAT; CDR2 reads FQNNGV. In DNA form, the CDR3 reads TGTGCCAGCAGCTTATTGTCTAGGTCCGCGATAGGGGACTATGGCTACACCTTC. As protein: CASSLLSRSAIGDYGYTF.

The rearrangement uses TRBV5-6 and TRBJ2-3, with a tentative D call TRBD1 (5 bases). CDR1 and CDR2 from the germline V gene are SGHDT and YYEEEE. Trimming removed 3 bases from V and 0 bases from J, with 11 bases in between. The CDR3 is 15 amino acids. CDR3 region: CASSWGGSSTDTQYF. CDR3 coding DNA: TGTGCCAGCAGCTGGGGCGGCAGTAGCACAGATACGCAGTATTTT.

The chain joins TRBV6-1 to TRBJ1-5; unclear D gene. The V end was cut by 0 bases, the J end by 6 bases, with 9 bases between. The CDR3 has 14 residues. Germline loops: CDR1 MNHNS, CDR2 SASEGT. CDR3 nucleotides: TGTGCCAGCAGTGAAGCGCTTTCCGGTCAGCCCCAGCATTTT. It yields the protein CASSEALSGQPQHF.

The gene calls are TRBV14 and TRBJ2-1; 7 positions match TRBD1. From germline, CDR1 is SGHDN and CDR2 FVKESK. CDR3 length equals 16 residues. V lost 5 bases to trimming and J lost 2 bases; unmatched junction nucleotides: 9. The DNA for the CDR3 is TGTGCCAGCAGCACCCGGACAGGAGGTACCTACAATGAGCAGTTCTTC. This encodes CASSTRTGGTYNEQFF.

The CDR3 DNA sequence: TGTGCCAGCAGTAGGAGCCCCTACAGGGATGATACGCAGTATTTT. Residues: CASSRSPYRDDTQYF. This chain uses TRBV3-1 (or the pseudogene TRBV3-2) with TRBJ2-3, with a tentative D call TRBD1 (6 bases). Looked up from germline, CDR1 is LGHDT and CDR2 is YNNKEL (reference sequence). The germline V and J ends were trimmed by 6 bases and 6 bases, with 19 bases remaining between them. CDR3 length equals 15 residues.

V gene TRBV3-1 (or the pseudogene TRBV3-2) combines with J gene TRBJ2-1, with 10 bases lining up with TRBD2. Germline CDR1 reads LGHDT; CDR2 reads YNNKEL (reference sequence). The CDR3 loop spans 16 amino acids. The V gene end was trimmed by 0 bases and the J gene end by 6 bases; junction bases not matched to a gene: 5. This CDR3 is CASSQESTSGVNEQFF. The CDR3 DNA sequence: TGTGCCAGCAGCCAAGAGTCAACTAGCGGGGTCAATGAGCAGTTCTTC.

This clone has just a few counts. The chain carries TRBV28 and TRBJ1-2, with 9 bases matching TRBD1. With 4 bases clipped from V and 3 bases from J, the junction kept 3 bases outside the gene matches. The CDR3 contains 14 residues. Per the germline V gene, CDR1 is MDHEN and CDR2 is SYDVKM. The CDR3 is CASSSTGGYYGYTF. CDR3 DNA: TGTGCCAGCAGTTCGACAGGGGGGTACTATGGCTACACCTTC.